This T cell receptor beta chain was profiled in a study of T cells in Graves' hyperthyroidism and ophthalmopathy. Findings and limits, study-wide: Blood samples included most of the expanded thyroid clonotypes exceeding 0.001.

The CDR3 runs to 13 residues. Germline V gene lookup returns CDR1 MNHEY and CDR2 SVGAGI. Trimming stripped 7 bases from V and 0 bases from J, with 10 bases between. Template material for amplifying TCR beta CDR3 regions consisted of RNA transcripts. Using the HTBI primer set, a first-round RT-PCR was run on the TCR CDR3. MiXCR was run by TCRdb on the multiplex PCR reads, yielding one entry per CDR3 protein. The sample includes 450,000 to 700,000 distinct CDR3 sequences, around 46% of them seen just once. This clonotype was recorded at least ten times. Its specificity is not known. The chain recombines TRBV6-5 with TRBJ2-7; D might be TRBD2 (6 bases). The sample taken for sequencing was peripheral blood or thyroid tissue (not recorded which). The TCR originated in a woman aged 18-29 years with Graves' hyperthyroidism. The CDR3 region is CASTRGSSYEQYF. CDR3 coding DNA: TGTGCCAGCACCCGGGGGAGCTCCTACGAGCAGTACTTC.